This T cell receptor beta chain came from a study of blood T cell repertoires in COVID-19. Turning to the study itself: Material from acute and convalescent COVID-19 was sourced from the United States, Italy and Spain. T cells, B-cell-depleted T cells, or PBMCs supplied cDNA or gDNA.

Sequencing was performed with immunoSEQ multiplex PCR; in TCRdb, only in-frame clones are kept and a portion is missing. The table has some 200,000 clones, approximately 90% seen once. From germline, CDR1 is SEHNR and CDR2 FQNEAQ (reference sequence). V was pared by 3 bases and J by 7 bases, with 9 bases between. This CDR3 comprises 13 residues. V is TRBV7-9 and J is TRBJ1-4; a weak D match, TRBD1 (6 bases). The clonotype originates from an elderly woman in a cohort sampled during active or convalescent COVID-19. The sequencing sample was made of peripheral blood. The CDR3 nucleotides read TGTGCCAGCAGCTTTCAGGGGAGTGAAAAACTGTTTTTT. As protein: CASSFQGSEKLFF.